These 8 T cell receptor beta chains came from one sample sequenced in a study of CD8 T cells in Susac syndrome. Random hexamers served to reverse transcribe roughly 0.45 to 1 ug RNA. TCRdb recomputed calls from the immunoSEQ multiplex PCR reads with MiXCR, one row per CDR3 protein. The table lists 74,000 or so distinct CDR3 sequences, approximately 94% of them singletons, with approximately 0.52% in the top ten. The sample comprised CD4+ T cells from PBMCs. The source is a human donor with Susac syndrome.

The J gene is TRBJ1-2, the V gene TRBV15; unclear D gene. Germline values: CDR1 LNHNV, CDR2 YYDKDF (reference sequence). Trimming cost V 0 bases and J 6 bases, with 17 bases left between them. The CDR3 has 16 amino acids. The CDR3 bases are TGTGCCACCAGCAGAGAACCAAATGGTCTGGGAGATGGCTACACCTTC. This encodes CATSREPNGLGDGYTF.

The chain couples TRBV18 to TRBJ2-3; 7 positions match TRBD2. V shed 5 bases and J 1 base; nucleotides not matched to a gene: 6. The CDR3 runs to 15 residues. CDR1 is KGHSH and CDR2 is LQKENI in the germline V gene. CDR3 sequence (DNA): TGTGCCAGCTCATTTTCCCTAGCGGGCACAGATACGCAGTATTTT. Its protein is CASSFSLAGTDTQYF.

The CDR3 here is CATSRDQSALNTEAFF. In nucleotides, the CDR3 is TGTGCCACCAGCAGAGATCAGTCAGCTTTGAACACTGAAGCTTTCTTT. The chain couples TRBV15 to TRBJ1-1; D uncertain. V was pared by 0 bases and J by 0 bases, with 11 bases between. Germline V gives CDR1 LNHNV, CDR2 YYDKDF (reference sequence). This CDR3 is built from 16 residues.

This chain uses TRBV7-2 with TRBJ2-1; a weak D match, TRBD1 (5 bases). The germline gives CDR1 SGHTA, CDR2 FQGNSA. The CDR3 is made up of 17 amino acids. V gave up 1 base and J gave up 10 bases, with 23 bases separating them. This CDR3 is CASSLVSSASLRGEQFF. DNA for the CDR3: TGTGCCAGCAGCTTAGTTTCTTCCGCTAGTCTTAGGGGCGAGCAGTTCTTC.

The rearrangement links TRBV5-1 to TRBJ1-1, with 7 bases matching TRBD1. The CDR3 loop spans 14 amino acids. From germline, CDR1 is SGHRS and CDR2 YFSETQ. V gave up 4 bases and J gave up 1 base; unmatched junction bases: 4. The CDR3 reads CASSMNRGNTEAFF. The CDR3 coding sequence is TGCGCCAGCAGCATGAACAGGGGGAACACTGAAGCTTTCTTT.

The chain links TRBV12-3 or TRBV12-4 to TRBJ2-7; TRBD1 aligns across 8 bases. The CDR3 is 13 amino acids. Germline trimming cut 5 bases from V and 2 bases from J; bases unmatched to any gene: 2. DNA for the CDR3: TGTGCCAGCAGTAGACAGGGGCCCTACGAGCAGTACTTC. It yields the protein CASSRQGPYEQYF.

This rearrangement joins TRBV29-1 to TRBJ1-3; tentative D call: TRBD1 (5 bases). The CDR3 runs 14 residues. Per the germline V gene, CDR1 is SQVTM and CDR2 is ANQGSEA. The germline V and J ends were trimmed by 6 bases and 2 bases, with 14 bases remaining between them. CDR3 DNA: TGCAGCGTGCGTTTCAGGGTGCCTGGAAACACCATATATTTT. Encoded protein: CSVRFRVPGNTIYF.

This clonotype came up a few times. The CDR3 here is CASANTHYEQYF. The CDR3 nucleotides are TGTGCCAGCGCAAACACCCACTACGAGCAGTACTTC. The J gene is TRBJ2-7, the V gene TRBV27; no clear D. The CDR3 has 12 amino acids. Germline V gene sequence: CDR1 MNHEY, CDR2 SMNVEV (reference sequence). The germline V and J ends were trimmed by 8 bases and 3 bases, with 11 bases remaining between them.